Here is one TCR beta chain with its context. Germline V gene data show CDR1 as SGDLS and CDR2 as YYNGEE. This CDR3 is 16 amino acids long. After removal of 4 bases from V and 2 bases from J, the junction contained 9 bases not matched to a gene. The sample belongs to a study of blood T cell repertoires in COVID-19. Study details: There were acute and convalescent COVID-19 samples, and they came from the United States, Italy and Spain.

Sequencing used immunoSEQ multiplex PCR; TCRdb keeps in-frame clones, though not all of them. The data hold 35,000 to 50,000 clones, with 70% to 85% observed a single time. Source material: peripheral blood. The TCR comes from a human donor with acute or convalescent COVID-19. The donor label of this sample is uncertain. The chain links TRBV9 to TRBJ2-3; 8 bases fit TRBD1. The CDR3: CASSPRTGRDTDTQYF. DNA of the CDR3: TGTGCCAGCAGCCCCCGGACAGGGCGGGACACAGATACGCAGTATTTT.